These 2 T cell receptor beta chains share one sample of origin, sequenced in a study of blood T cell repertoires in COVID-19. TCRdb's copy holds only in-frame clones and misses some; the assay was immunoSEQ multiplex PCR. The data contain about 670,000 clones, 85% to 90% of them singletons. What was sequenced was peripheral blood. These receptors were obtained from a woman under 30 with acute or convalescent COVID-19.

The genes are TRBV19 and TRBJ1-1; 8 bases fit TRBD1. V dropped 5 bases and J dropped 5; count of bases not matched to a gene: 7. This CDR3 has 14 amino acids. CDR1 LNHDA and CDR2 SQIVND come from the germline V gene (reference sequence). In DNA, the CDR3 is TGTGCCAGTAGTCTTGGGACAGGTGGTACTGAAGCTTTCTTT. It codes for CASSLGTGGTEAFF.

This clone was detected once. The rearrangement uses TRBV29-1 and TRBJ2-7; D might be TRBD2 (5 bases). This CDR3 contains 15 residues. Germline CDR1 and CDR2: SQVTM and ANQGSEA. V gave up 2 bases and J gave up 4 bases, with 18 bases separating them. The DNA for the CDR3 is TGCAGCGTTGAACTTATGGCCGGGGAATTGTACGAGCAGTACTTC. It codes for CSVELMAGELYEQYF.